This T cell receptor beta chain was sequenced in a study of a mutant IDH1 vaccine in newly diagnosed glioma (dated by TCRdb to about 2021). General notes on the study: Patients were given eight vaccinations, in weeks 1, 3, 5, 7, 11, 15, 19 and 23, which matched visits V03 through V10. For exploratory analyses, longitudinal TCRB deep sequencing was carried out in around 24 treated patients wherever samples were available. Peripheral blood was drawn at six visits: V03 (baseline), V05, V07, V10, V12 and V13. Before enrollment, patients had received standard therapy of radiotherapy alone, temozolomide alone, or radiochemotherapy with temozolomide; most received the combination. Vaccination was initiated 4-6 weeks after radiotherapy alone, or concurrently with temozolomide cycles in the chemotherapy-containing groups. Of the roughly 32 patients who were treated, about 62% were male and approximately 40% were female, and the mean age was around 40 years. Paper-wide results and their limitations: PBMC samples for TCRB deep sequencing were selected based on availability. Vaccine-induced immune responses across multiple MHC alleles were detected in about 93% of patients. Pseudoprogression seemed to be unrelated to changes in the top peripheral T cell clonotypes found by TCRB sequencing. According to the authors, sample limitations meant that analyses of patient blood samples could not be reproduced.

Per the publication, the time point label means: week 11, during vaccination. Each vaccine dose was 300 ug of a 20-mer mutant IDH1 peptide in Montanide, given subcutaneously with topical imiquimod. All donors had newly diagnosed IDH1-mutant astrocytomas of WHO grade 3 or 4 that showed loss of nuclear ATRX. The samples were drawn from NOA16, a multicentre, single-arm, open-label phase I trial in Germany that tested a mutant IDH1 peptide vaccine in humans for the first time. Genomic DNA for TCRB sequencing was extracted from EDTA blood using the DNeasy Blood and Tissue Kit. Libraries were constructed by the immunoSEQ multiplex PCR assay. Rearranged TCR beta chain sequences were amplified with the hsTCRB Kit following the manufacturer's protocol. An Illumina MiSeq was used to sequence the TCRB libraries. The study's processing was this. The kit vendor's proprietary platform handled demultiplexing, trimming and gene mapping. TCRdb mirrors the immuneACCESS table, restricted to in-frame sequences. Some clones are absent from its copies; in checked studies, under half trace to an unresolved V gene, and the reason for the others is unknown. The V and J calls and clone size come from that table; D and trimming were worked out from the DNA. Present in this sample are around 25,000 clones, 60% to 80% of which were seen just once. Approximately 9.5% of the sample is taken by the ten largest.

This clone showed up just once. Its specific antigen is unknown. No qualities accompany the bases; no much larger clone lies one base away. The CDR3, from cysteine to phenylalanine, totals 16 residues. Here the CDR3 DNA is all that survives: 48 bases in frame from base 1. Taken from the germline V gene (reference sequence), the CDR1 and CDR2 loops are SEHNR and FQNEAQ. V is cut by 5 bases and J by 6 bases, and the space between the germline ends is 22 bases. The sample in question was PBMCs, obtained from a glioma patient whose treatment included an IDH1 peptide vaccine. The receptor comes from a woman between 18 and 29 years old with glioma. The chain links TRBV7-9 with TRBJ2-5; the D segment cannot be called with confidence. The nucleotides read TGTGCCAGCAGCCCCGCCCCTAGTACCCCCTCGAAGACCCAGTACTTC. The translation is CASSPAPSTPSKTQYF.